This T cell receptor (beta chain) was sequenced during a study of blood T cell repertoires in COVID-19. Study-level information: COVID-19 samples from acute and convalescent phases originated in the United States, Italy and Spain. Sources were T cells, B-cell-depleted T cells, or PBMCs; the material itself was cDNA or gDNA.

Germline V gene lookup returns CDR1 MNHEY and CDR2 SVGAGI. The V segment lost 8 bases and the J segment 3 bases; nucleotides outside the gene matches: 7. This CDR3 has 15 residues. In the authors' workflow: Amplified reference gene primers provided the basis for estimating nucleated cell counts. Repertoires were generated with immunoSEQ multiplex PCR, while TCRdb's copy carries only in-frame clones and drops some. The V and J calls and clone size are taken from that table; D and trimming were inferred from the DNA. This sample has around 300,000 clones, with about nine tenths found just once. The sequence was collected from a woman aged 40 to 50 who had recovered from COVID-19. The sample taken for sequencing was peripheral blood. The rearrangement uses TRBV6-5 and TRBJ1-5, with 10 bases that match TRBD1. In DNA form, the CDR3 reads TGTGCCAGCTCCCGGGACAGGGGCTCCAATCAGCCCCAGCATTTT. It is translated as CASSRDRGSNQPQHF.